Listed here are 11 T cell receptor beta chains from one sample, sequenced in a study of naive and memory T cell subsets. The beta constant-region primer was an equimolar mix of two oligonucleotides covering TRBC1 and TRBC2. Nested alpha and beta constant-region primers with the SP2 primer drove four PCR rounds on ligated cDNA. One entry per CDR3 protein, called by TCRdb with MiXCR from the UMI-ligation and nested PCR reads. Among roughly 150,000 distinct CDR3 sequences listed, 15% to 20% were seen once. Antigens of these TCRs are unknown. Findings and caveats of the study: A few larger clonotypes appeared in naive repertoires, especially CD8, possibly memory cells re-expressing CD45RA.

Sequencing used naive CD8+ T cells from blood. The source is a human donor in good health.

The chain carries TRBV3-1 and TRBJ2-2; D possibly corresponds to TRBD2 (5 bases). The germline CDR1 and CDR2 sequences are LGHDT and YNNKEL (reference sequence). V was trimmed by 4 bases and J by 4 bases, leaving 13 bases between them. CDR3 size: 15 residues. The CDR3 sequence is CASSRHRSGTGELFF. DNA for the CDR3: TGTGCCAGCAGCCGGCACCGAAGCGGCACCGGGGAGCTGTTTTTT.

This chain joins TRBV28 and TRBJ2-1; TRBD1 agrees at 9 bases. This CDR3 region has 13 residues. From germline, CDR1 is MDHEN and CDR2 SYDVKM. J gave up 8 bases and V 6 bases, and 5 bases lay outside the gene matches. The CDR3 coding sequence is TGTGCCAGCAGCTGGGACAGGGTCGATGAGCAGTTCTTC. Protein: CASSWDRVDEQFF.

The chain joins TRBV28 to TRBJ1-1, with D perhaps matching TRBD1 (5 bases). The germline V and J ends were trimmed by 8 bases and 5 bases, with 15 bases remaining between them. CDR1 is MDHEN and CDR2 is SYDVKM in the germline V gene. This CDR3 is built from 13 residues. The CDR3: CASYRRGDTEAFF. CDR3 in DNA: TGTGCCAGCTACCGGAGGGGAGATACTGAAGCTTTCTTT. Supplemented by reference TRBV28 and TRBJ1-1, the full variable domain reads DVKVTQSSRYLVKRTGEKVFLECVQDMDHENMFWYRQDPGLGLRLIYFSYDVKMKEKGDIPEGYSVSREKKERFSLILESASTNQTSMYLCASYRRGDTEAFFGQGTRLTVV.

This clonotype was detected many times. The genes are TRBV27 and TRBJ1-5; D ambiguous. V lost 3 bases to trimming and J lost 6 bases, with 9 bases between them. There are 13 residues in the CDR3. Germline V gene data show CDR1 as MNHEY and CDR2 as SMNVEV (reference sequence). This CDR3 is CASSFSGLQPQHF. The CDR3 coding sequence is TGTGCCAGCAGTTTCTCCGGACTTCAGCCCCAGCATTTT.

The chain employs TRBV4-1 and TRBJ1-4; D possibly corresponds to TRBD1 (5 bases). The germline CDR1 and CDR2 sequences are MGHRA and YSYEKL. CDR3 size: 16 residues. Trimming stripped 4 bases from V and 3 bases from J, with 15 bases between. In nucleotides, the CDR3 is TGCGCCAGCAGCCCCCCTCAAAGGGGTGCTAATGAAAAACTGTTTTTT. It translates to CASSPPQRGANEKLFF.

J is TRBJ2-1 and V is TRBV2; 7 nucleotides match TRBD1. Trimming at V came to 6 bases and at J to 8 bases, leaving 13 bases not matched to a gene. The V gene's germline CDR1 is SNHLY and CDR2 FYNNEI. This CDR3 has 15 residues. CDR3 DNA sequence: TGTGCCAGCAGGGGGGACAGTGGTGGCCCGGATGAGCAGTTCTTC. It is translated as CASRGDSGGPDEQFF.

This clonotype has just a few counts. CDR3 nucleotide sequence: TGTGCCAGCAGCGTAGATGAAGGCTACGAGCAGTACTTC. Its protein is CASSVDEGYEQYF. The chain recombines TRBV9 with TRBJ2-7; D gene unclear. The CDR3 spans 13 residues. Germline CDR1 reads SGDLS; CDR2 reads YYNGEE. The V end lost 0 bases, the J end lost 3 bases, and 7 bases lay between the germline ends.

This clonotype was observed at least ten times. This rearrangement joins TRBV9 to TRBJ2-7; tentative D call: TRBD2 (6 bases). V lost 0 bases to trimming and J lost 2 bases, with 12 bases between them. This CDR3 region has 15 residues. CDR1 is SGDLS, CDR2 YYNGEE, per germline. The CDR3 loop reads CASSVGGGVAYEQYF. The CDR3 coding sequence is TGTGCCAGCAGCGTAGGAGGCGGGGTCGCCTACGAGCAGTACTTC.

The chain recombines TRBV6-5 with TRBJ2-1; D may match TRBD1 or TRBD2 (5 bases each). CDR1 and CDR2 (germline): MNHEY, SVGAGI. Trimming cost V 0 bases and J 0 bases, with 12 bases left between them. The CDR3 is 17 residues long. The CDR3 DNA reads TGTGCCAGCAGTTACTCCGGGACCCGGAGCTCCTACAATGAGCAGTTCTTC. This codes for CASSYSGTRSSYNEQFF.

The chain recombines TRBV6-2 or TRBV6-3 with TRBJ2-1, with 8 bases lining up with TRBD2. The germline V gene has CDR1 MNHEY and CDR2 SVGEGT. The V and J ends lost 4 bases and 8 bases, in that order; junction bases with no gene match: 13. The CDR3 loop spans 16 amino acids. This CDR3 is CASSSEIAGRIDEQFF. CDR3 DNA: TGTGCCAGCAGTTCCGAAATAGCGGGAAGGATTGATGAGCAGTTCTTC.

This clonotype was counted only a few times. The chain uses TRBV28 and TRBJ2-5, with 8 bases identical to TRBD2. There are 18 residues in the CDR3. The germline gives CDR1 MDHEN, CDR2 SYDVKM. V lost 2 bases and J lost 1; bases outside the gene matches: 12. The CDR3: CASSLRSSGSLVQETQYF. The CDR3 DNA reads TGTGCCAGCAGTTTACGTTCCAGCGGGAGCCTCGTCCAAGAGACCCAGTACTTC.